This record concerns one TCR beta chain sequence. Its antigen has not been determined. No base quality information exists; no much larger clone differs at one position. The germline V gene supplies CDR1 MDHEN and CDR2 SYDVKM. From cysteine to phenylalanine, the CDR3 is 14 amino acids long. Here the CDR3 DNA is all that survives: 42 bases in frame from base 1. V loses 2 bases, J loses 4 bases, and the germline ends lie 12 bases apart. One collaborating source in Seattle enrolled patients while the patients were actively infected and followed the patients over time throughout the course of disease. The collaborating institutions used their own protocols to collect whole blood in K2EDTA tubes. For TCRbeta analysis, collaborators shipped samples as frozen whole blood, isolated PBMCs, or DNA extracted from either of those sample types. This specimen belongs to a study of blood T cell repertoires in COVID-19 (dated by TCRdb to the early 2020s). At the level of the whole study: The collaborator samples originated in the United States, Italy and Spain and spanned the acute and convalescent phases of COVID-19. The material from the prospective study consisted of cDNA or gDNA derived from T cells, B-cell-depleted T cells, or PBMCs. The repertoires were made available in a free public database intended to serve as a resource for research on the immune response to SARS-CoV-2. HLA class I and class II types, where available, came from metadata supplied by the sample provider rather than from assay-based typing. The sample metadata nearly always contained a de-identified subject ID, COVID-19 status, age in years and sex. The samples were drawn from the first 160 participants of the ongoing ImmuneRACE study and from 950 to 1,500 subjects provided by 6 global collaborators. Deeply sampled blood TCRbeta repertoires from subjects exposed to, actively infected with, or recovered from COVID-19 were included in the dataset.

TCRbeta CDR3 regions were amplified from genomic DNA using the immunoSEQ Assay, a bias-controlled multiplex PCR. In the source study's methods: The number of nucleated cells in each sample was estimated from the amplification of reference gene primers within the assay. Sequence reads were collapsed and filtered to measure the absolute abundance of every unique TCRbeta CDR3 rearrangement. Productive Simpson clonality was computed per sample as the square root of Simpson's diversity index over productive rearrangements. The clones in this table, taken by TCRdb from immuneACCESS, are in-frame only. Not every clone is retained; where verified, under half of the shortfall comes from an unresolved V gene, and the cause of the rest is unknown. V and J calls plus clone size are reproduced from that table; the DNA served to infer D and trimming. Across this sample there are roughly 120,000 clones, with more than 75% seen only once. Approximately 4.6% of the sample is held by the ten biggest clonotypes.

Broad study findings and their caveats: How much clinical and demographic metadata was included differed by source and by participant, and the metadata was provided uncurated.

This receptor was obtained from a man aged 55 to 70 with COVID-19, enrolled during active disease. Sequenced sample: peripheral blood. The chain uses TRBV28 and TRBJ2-7, with a tentative D gene TRBD2 over 6 matching bases. The CDR3 region has the sequence CASSLRRVLYEQYF. The DNA is as follows: TGTGCCAGCAGTTTACGGAGGGTTCTATACGAGCAGTACTTC.